These T cell receptor beta chains were read from a single sample in a study of T-cell memory formation after mild COVID-19. TCRdb re-derived calls from the 5' RACE reads in MiXCR, one entry per CDR3 protein. Here the sample spans around 180,000 distinct CDR3 sequences, approximately 18% being singletons. The sequenced material came from PBMCs or a T cell subset sorted from them (not recorded which). The receptors come from a man younger than 35 who had mild COVID-19 (a few samples of this study predate the infection). Cell type and time point are not known. CDR3s include the opening cysteine and the closing phenylalanine or tryptophan. The D gene is left open where the match is weak. Not all rows give a size; the values are once, few, many and, for expanded clones, a class.

abundance	len	v_gene	d_gene	j_gene	CDR3aa	CDR3nt
few	15	TRBV18	-	TRBJ1-2	CASSPMATPDYGYTF	TGTGCCAGCTCACCAATGGCGACACCAGACTATGGCTACACCTTC
-	15	TRBV9	TRBD2	TRBJ2-1	CASSPRTSLLNEQFF	TGTGCCAGCAGCCCCCGGACTAGCCTCCTCAATGAGCAGTTCTTC
few	16	TRBV4-1	-	TRBJ2-3	CASSQASGVVMDTQYF	TGCGCCAGCAGCCAAGCTTCAGGGGTGGTGATGGATACGCAGTATTTT
-	12	TRBV12-3/TRBV12-4	-	TRBJ1-2	CASSHFPGGYTF	TGTGCCAGCAGCCATTTTCCCGGTGGCTACACCTTC
few	16	TRBV5-1	TRBD2	TRBJ2-2	CASSYSGSAGTGELFF	TGCGCCAGCAGCTATAGCGGGTCCGCGGGCACCGGGGAGCTGTTTTTT
few	14	TRBV20-1	-	TRBJ2-3	CSASPGLGGGTQYF	TGCAGTGCTAGCCCGGGACTGGGGGGTGGGACGCAGTATTTT
few	13	TRBV4-1	-	TRBJ2-1	CASTKGGALEQFF	TGCGCCAGCACCAAGGGGGGGGCCCTTGAGCAGTTCTTC
few	16	TRBV4-2	TRBD1	TRBJ1-5	CASSLTGQGSNQPQHF	TGTGCCAGCAGCCTCACGGGACAGGGTAGTAATCAGCCCCAGCATTTT
-	15	TRBV18	TRBD1	TRBJ1-4	CASSPSTGGDEKLFF	TGTGCCAGCTCACCCTCGACAGGGGGCGATGAAAAACTGTTTTTT
-	14	TRBV6-1	-	TRBJ2-5	CASRRGHSGETQYF	TGTGCCAGCAGGAGGGGACACTCGGGAGAGACCCAGTACTTC
-	15	TRBV20-1	-	TRBJ2-3	CSAKPGDSSTDTQYF	TGCAGTGCTAAGCCTGGGGACTCTAGCACAGATACGCAGTATTTT
many	16	TRBV4-1	-	TRBJ1-6	CASSQELSGVGSPLHF	TGCGCCAGCAGCCAAGAGCTGTCAGGGGTGGGCTCACCCCTCCACTTT
few	13	TRBV7-2	TRBD1	TRBJ2-5	CASRRTGGETQYF	TGTGCCAGCAGACGGACAGGGGGAGAGACCCAGTACTTC
-	15	TRBV7-2	-	TRBJ1-5	CASSQRQGEAQPQHF	TGTGCCAGCAGCCAGAGGCAGGGAGAGGCTCAGCCCCAGCATTTT
few	11	TRBV10-3	TRBD1	TRBJ2-1	CAIDQGDEQFF	TGTGCCATCGACCAGGGGGATGAGCAGTTCTTC
few	14	TRBV12-3/TRBV12-4	TRBD1	TRBJ2-7	CASSTGVNSYEQYF	TGTGCCAGCAGCACAGGGGTAAACTCCTACGAGCAGTACTTC
few	14	TRBV20-1	-	TRBJ2-3	CSAVDGGAGDTQYF	TGCAGTGCTGTGGACGGGGGTGCCGGAGATACGCAGTATTTT
-	13	TRBV3-1	-	TRBJ1-2	CASSPQGHYGYTF	TGTGCCAGCAGCCCACAGGGTCACTATGGCTACACCTTC
-	17	TRBV4-3	TRBD2	TRBJ2-7	CASSQVISGGDPYEQYF	TGCGCCAGCAGCCAAGTGATTAGCGGGGGGGATCCTTACGAGCAGTACTTC
few	16	TRBV5-1	TRBD2	TRBJ2-2	CASSPPERGSDGELFF	TGCGCCAGCAGCCCTCCGGAGCGGGGGAGCGACGGGGAGCTGTTTTTT
-	15	TRBV7-3	TRBD2	TRBJ2-1	CASSLTSGGWNEQFF	TGTGCCAGCAGCCTAACTAGCGGGGGCTGGAATGAGCAGTTCTTC
-	14	TRBV12-5	-	TRBJ2-7	CASGGDLNSYEQYF	TGTGCTAGTGGGGGGGACCTAAACTCCTACGAGCAGTACTTC
few	16	TRBV11-2	-	TRBJ2-3	CASSRTLGKRSDTQYF	TGTGCCAGCAGCCGAACCTTGGGGAAGAGATCAGATACGCAGTATTTT
few	13	TRBV7-3	-	TRBJ2-7	CASSLGSNYEQYF	TGTGCCAGCAGCTTAGGCAGCAACTACGAGCAGTACTTC
many	14	TRBV7-9	-	TRBJ1-2	CASSASRGNYGYTF	TGTGCCAGCAGCGCTAGCAGGGGTAACTATGGCTACACCTTC
few	15	TRBV5-1	TRBD1	TRBJ1-2	CASSLGGTANYGYTF	TGCGCCAGCAGCCTTGGAGGGACAGCCAACTATGGCTACACCTTC
-	13	TRBV12-3/TRBV12-4	-	TRBJ1-1	CASTEQGNTEAFF	TGTGCCAGCACAGAACAGGGGAACACTGAAGCTTTCTTT
-	14	TRBV12-3/TRBV12-4	-	TRBJ2-3	CASSRGRYTDTQYF	TGTGCCAGCAGCCGCGGGCGCTACACAGATACGCAGTATTTT
-	17	TRBV7-8	TRBD2	TRBJ2-2	CASSAPSGGRDTGELFF	TGTGCCAGCAGCGCTCCTAGCGGGGGGCGGGACACCGGGGAGCTGTTTTTT
-	13	TRBV20-1	-	TRBJ2-5	CSARDDRKETQYF	TGCAGTGCTAGAGACGACAGAAAAGAGACCCAGTACTTC
-	13	TRBV11-3	-	TRBJ2-3	CASSVRRGDTQYF	TGTGCCAGCAGCGTTAGGAGGGGAGATACGCAGTATTTT
-	16	TRBV5-1	-	TRBJ2-5	CASSLGSPGARETQYF	TGCGCCAGCAGCTTGGGGTCCCCAGGCGCAAGAGAGACCCAGTACTTC
few	17	TRBV27	-	TRBJ1-1	CASSSDPTGAGVTEAFF	TGTGCCAGCAGTTCTGATCCGACGGGGGCGGGGGTGACTGAAGCTTTCTTT
many	14	TRBV7-2	TRBD1	TRBJ1-2	CASSPGTDGGGYTF	TGTGCCAGCAGCCCCGGGACAGATGGGGGCGGCTACACCTTC
few	15	TRBV18	-	TRBJ2-4	CASSPPNAEPNIQYF	TGTGCCAGCTCACCACCGAATGCCGAGCCAAACATTCAGTACTTC
few	16	TRBV7-2	TRBD2	TRBJ2-4	CASSSLAGGPSPIQYF	TGTGCCAGCAGCTCGCTAGCGGGGGGGCCTTCCCCCATTCAGTACTTC
-	13	TRBV7-7	TRBD1	TRBJ2-1	CASSRDRNNEQFF	TGTGCCAGCAGCCGGGACAGAAACAATGAGCAGTTCTTC
few	12	TRBV6-6	-	TRBJ2-2	CASSWQTGELFF	TGTGCCAGCAGTTGGCAGACCGGGGAGCTGTTTTTT
-	12	TRBV7-9	-	TRBJ1-4	CASSLYSEKLFF	TGTGCCAGCAGCCTATACAGTGAAAAACTGTTTTTT
many	15	TRBV7-2	TRBD2	TRBJ2-1	CASSLGAGVYNEQFF	TGTGCCAGCAGCTTGGGAGCGGGGGTGTACAATGAGCAGTTCTTC
few	14	TRBV12-3/TRBV12-4	TRBD2	TRBJ2-3	CASKTGLNTDTQYF	TGTGCCAGCAAAACGGGACTAAACACAGATACGCAGTATTTT
few	14	TRBV5-4	-	TRBJ2-7	CASSLDRASYEQYF	TGTGCCAGCAGCTTGGACAGGGCATCCTACGAGCAGTACTTC
-	15	TRBV7-2	-	TRBJ1-2	CASSLVSDGNYGYTF	TGTGCCAGCAGCTTAGTGTCAGACGGTAACTATGGCTACACCTTC
-	16	TRBV7-2	-	TRBJ2-3	CASSLSRKLSTDTQYF	TGTGCCAGCAGCTTAAGTCGCAAACTGAGCACAGATACGCAGTATTTT
-	12	TRBV11-2	TRBD2	TRBJ2-1	CASSASGAAEFF	TGTGCCAGCAGCGCTAGCGGGGCTGCCGAGTTCTTC
-	16	TRBV20-1	-	TRBJ2-3	CSASAVGDRITDTQYF	TGCAGTGCTAGTGCGGTGGGGGATAGGATCACAGATACGCAGTATTTT
-	15	TRBV24-1	-	TRBJ2-5	CATSDNQGGGETQYF	TGTGCCACCAGTGATAACCAGGGTGGAGGGGAGACCCAGTACTTC
-	15	TRBV7-3	-	TRBJ2-3	CASSSDGPSANTQYF	TGTGCCAGCAGCTCCGACGGCCCTTCTGCAAATACGCAGTATTTT
few	12	TRBV6-5	-	TRBJ1-2	CASKQRGYGYTF	TGTGCCAGCAAGCAGAGAGGCTATGGCTACACCTTC
few	14	TRBV9	-	TRBJ1-3	CASSDRNSGNTIYF	TGTGCCAGCAGCGACCGAAACTCTGGAAACACCATATATTTT
many	10	TRBV29-1	-	TRBJ1-1	CSARVTEAFF	TGCAGCGCCCGGGTCACTGAAGCTTTCTTT
-	18	TRBV5-1	TRBD1	TRBJ2-2	CASTMDRGGSGNTGELFF	TGCGCCAGCACTATGGACAGGGGAGGATCCGGTAACACCGGGGAGCTGTTTTTT
few	13	TRBV20-1	TRBD1	TRBJ1-5	CSSGQGRTQPQHF	TGCAGTTCTGGACAGGGACGGACTCAGCCCCAGCATTTT
-	13	TRBV12-3/TRBV12-4	-	TRBJ2-7	CASSGRGLGEQYF	TGTGCCAGCAGCGGCCGGGGGTTGGGCGAGCAGTACTTC